The entry that follows covers one TCR beta chain sequence. Its cognate antigen is unknown. The V gene lost 4 bases and the J gene lost 2 bases, with 12 bases spanning the gap. This CDR3 contains 14 residues. Germline loops: CDR1 LNHDA, CDR2 SQIVND (reference sequence). The record originates from a study of OX40 agonist ivuxolimab in advanced cancers. Study-wide background: Ivuxolimab, an antibody acting as an agonist of OX40 (CD134), was used to treat patients. Overall study results and limits: CD8+ T cells showed, on average, more clonal expansion than CD4+ cells.

Profiling relied on immunoSEQ multiplex PCR, and the TCRdb table lists in-frame clones only, not all of them. The data show about 50,000 clones, about nine tenths seen once. This receptor was taken from an adult with an advanced solid tumor such as melanoma, head and neck, liver or kidney cancer. The sample was CD4+ or CD8+ T cells sorted from blood, taken in a trial of the OX40 agonist ivuxolimab. The chain employs TRBV19 and TRBJ2-7, with D perhaps matching TRBD1 or TRBD2 (5 bases each). CDR3 sequence reads: CASSTYPGPYEQYF. CDR3 coding DNA: TGTGCCAGTAGTACTTACCCGGGGCCCTACGAGCAGTACTTC. The full variable domain, in which reference TRBV19 and TRBJ2-7 provide the parts outside the CDR3, is DGGITQSPKYLFRKEGQNVTLSCEQNLNHDAMYWYRQDPGQGLRLIYYSQIVNDFQKGDIAEGYSVSREKKESFPLTVTSAQKNPTAFYLCASSTYPGPYEQYFGPGTRLTVT.